Presented here are 27 T cell receptor beta chains from one specimen sequenced in a study of cytomegalovirus exposure and HLA in healthy donors. Researchers ran the PCR with 60 Vbeta and 13 Jbeta primers. Sequenced by immunoSEQ multiplex PCR; TCRdb stores in-frame clones only, minus some. The sample yields hundreds of thousands of clones, about 88% seen once. The sequenced sample was PBMCs. These receptors were collected from a girl aged 2 to 9 in good health and CMV-seronegative.

This rearrangement joins TRBV27 to TRBJ2-7; 8 bases line up with TRBD2. V was pared by 5 bases and J by 3 bases, with 3 bases of the junction left unmatched. In germline, CDR1 is MNHEY, CDR2 SMNVEV (reference sequence). This CDR3 region has 13 residues. The chain's CDR3 is CASSLTSDYEQYF. CDR3 DNA sequence: TGTGCCAGCAGTCTGACTAGCGACTACGAGCAGTACTTC.

The chain recombines TRBV9 with TRBJ1-4; 8 bases fit TRBD1. CDR3 length: 15 amino acids. Trimming at V came to 3 bases and at J to 7 bases, leaving 8 bases not matched to a gene. Germline V gene lookup returns CDR1 SGDLS and CDR2 YYNGEE. The CDR3 nucleotides read TGTGCCAGCAGCGACTTTCAGGGGGCTACTGAAAAACTGTTTTTT. Protein sequence: CASSDFQGATEKLFF.

The DNA for the CDR3 is TGCGCCAGCAGCTTGGGAGGCTCCCCCTCCTACAATGAGCAGTTCTTC. Amino acids: CASSLGGSPSYNEQFF. The J gene is TRBJ2-1, the V gene TRBV5-1, with D unclear. The germline V gene encodes CDR1 SGHRS and CDR2 YFSETQ. This CDR3 region has 16 residues. The V end lost 0 bases, the J end lost 0 bases, and 10 bases lay between the germline ends.

This chain links TRBV5-1 with TRBJ1-2, with D unresolved. From germline, CDR1 is SGHRS and CDR2 YFSETQ. This CDR3 comprises 12 residues. The V end lost 9 bases, the J end lost 6 bases, and 15 bases lay between the germline ends. The CDR3 loop reads CATSAYGNGYTF. In DNA, the CDR3 is TGCGCCACCTCGGCATACGGGAATGGCTACACCTTC.

The chain joins TRBV9 to TRBJ2-2, with 8 bases aligning to TRBD1. This CDR3 region has 16 residues. The V gene's germline CDR1 is SGDLS and CDR2 YYNGEE. The trim removed 4 bases at V and 4 bases at J, leaving 9 bases unmatched. The CDR3 protein is CASSQGASEGTGELFF. The CDR3 region has the DNA TGTGCCAGCAGCCAGGGGGCTAGCGAGGGCACCGGGGAGCTGTTTTTT.

This clone was observed a few times. The genes are TRBV6-5 and TRBJ2-6, with D uncertain. This CDR3 is 16 amino acids long. V lost 3 bases and J 0 bases, leaving 9 bases between the germline ends. CDR1 MNHEY and CDR2 SVGAGI come from the germline V gene. Written as DNA, the CDR3 is TGTGCCAGCAGTTATGCGTGGGCCTCTGGGGCCAACGTCCTGACTTTC. It encodes CASSYAWASGANVLTF.

CDR3 in amino acids: CASGQEYPPYEQYF. In DNA, the CDR3 is TGTGCCAGTGGGCAGGAATACCCCCCCTACGAGCAGTACTTC. The chain combines TRBV21-1 with TRBJ2-7; TRBD1, the D gene given by the table, was not confirmed from the DNA. TRBV21-1 is reported as a pseudogene. The CDR3 loop spans 14 amino acids.

The CDR3 sequence: CASSIPDRGGYTF. Written as DNA, the CDR3 is TGTGCCAGCAGCATACCGGACAGGGGCGGCTACACCTTC. V is TRBV5-4 and J is TRBJ1-2, with 9 bases aligning to TRBD1. The ends lost 4 bases at V and 8 bases at J; junction bases unmatched: 6. The V gene's germline CDR1 is SGHNT and CDR2 YYREEE (reference sequence). The CDR3 loop spans 13 amino acids.

The chain uses TRBV15 and TRBJ2-2; tentatively, D is TRBD2 (6 bases). Germline CDR1 reads LNHNV; CDR2 reads YYDKDF (reference sequence). The V gene lost 7 bases and the J gene lost 0 bases, with 15 bases spanning the gap. The CDR3 is 16 amino acids. CDR3 protein: CATTPRGAANTGELFF. The CDR3 DNA follows: TGTGCCACCACTCCGCGGGGCGCCGCGAACACCGGGGAGCTGTTTTTT.

The genes are TRBV18 and TRBJ2-5, with TRBD2 matching over 10 bases. This CDR3 contains 15 residues. The trim removed 4 bases at V and 2 bases at J, leaving 4 bases unmatched. CDR1 and CDR2 from the germline V gene are KGHSH and LQKENI. CDR3 protein: CASSLTSGSQETQYF. The CDR3 nucleotides are TGTGCCAGCTCACTGACTAGCGGGTCGCAAGAGACCCAGTACTTC.

This rearrangement joins TRBV7-9 to TRBJ2-7; 9 nucleotides line up with TRBD1. The germline V gene has CDR1 SEHNR and CDR2 FQNEAQ (reference sequence). This CDR3 has 14 residues. Trimming took 4 bases from V and 3 from J; bases not matched to a gene: 4. The CDR3 DNA is TGTGCCAGCAGCTCTGGGACAGGGATCTACGAGCAGTACTTC. This encodes CASSSGTGIYEQYF.

This rearrangement joins TRBV7-9 to TRBJ2-7; 14 bases fit TRBD2. Germline V gene data show CDR1 as SEHNR and CDR2 as FQNEAQ (reference sequence). The trim removed 5 bases at V and 2 bases at J, leaving 5 bases unmatched. The CDR3 runs to 16 residues. The CDR3 spells CASSPPGLAGAYEQYF. CDR3 coding DNA: TGTGCCAGCAGCCCACCGGGACTAGCGGGAGCCTACGAGCAGTACTTC. Based on the CDR3 plus reference TRBV7-9 and TRBJ2-7, the full variable domain is DTGVSQNPRHKITKRGQNVTFRCDPISEHNRLYWYRQTLGQGPEFLTYFQNEAQLEKSRLLSDRFSAERPKGSFSTLEIQRTEQGDSAMYLCASSPPGLAGAYEQYFGPGTRLTVT.

The J gene is TRBJ2-2, the V gene TRBV4-2; 7 bases agree with TRBD2. Germline CDR1 LGHNA, CDR2 YNFKEQ. CDR3 length: 16 residues. Unmatched junction bases numbered 1, after V lost 0 bases and J lost 0 bases. CDR3 nucleotides: TGTGCCAGCAGCCAAGATGGGACTACGAACACCGGGGAGCTGTTTTTT. Translation gives CASSQDGTTNTGELFF.

This clone was seen only once. The CDR3 DNA reads as TGTGCCAGCAGCTCCCATGGACTAGCGGGGGAGACCCAGTACTTC. This translates into CASSSHGLAGETQYF. The rearrangement joins TRBV7-3 to TRBJ2-5; 12 positions agree with TRBD2. J gave up 5 bases and V 4 bases, and 5 bases lay outside the gene matches. The CDR3 totals 15 residues. The V gene's germline CDR1 is SGHTA and CDR2 FQGTGA.

The V gene is TRBV5-1, the J gene TRBJ2-2, with 7 bases aligning to TRBD2. Germline CDR1 and CDR2: SGHRS and YFSETQ. Trimming removed 2 bases from V and 0 bases from J; junction bases left unmatched: 1. The CDR3 consists of 15 residues. CDR3 nucleotides: TGCGCCAGCAGCTTCCGGGGGGCGAACACCGGGGAGCTGTTTTTT. It translates to CASSFRGANTGELFF.

The table lists this clone with a few counts. The CDR3 DNA reads TGTGCCAGCAGTGAAGGGACAGGGCTGACAGATACGCAGTATTTT. It specifies CASSEGTGLTDTQYF. The chain carries TRBV6-1 and TRBJ2-3, with 8 bases identical to TRBD1. This CDR3 region has 15 residues. From germline, CDR1 is MNHNS and CDR2 SASEGT. V lost 1 base, J lost 3 bases, and 3 bases stayed unmatched.

This clone has more than one count but fewer than ten. The V gene is TRBV2, the J gene TRBJ2-1, with 15 bases matching TRBD2. Trimming at V came to 8 bases and at J to 2 bases, leaving 1 base not matched to a gene. Germline CDR1 reads SNHLY; CDR2 reads FYNNEI. This CDR3 has 15 residues. CDR3: CASGLAGGPYNEQFF. CDR3 bases: TGTGCCAGCGGACTAGCGGGGGGGCCCTACAATGAGCAGTTCTTC.

The rearrangement uses TRBV10-1 and TRBJ2-5; D may be TRBD2 (7 bases). CDR3 length: 14 amino acids. The ends were cut back, 4 bases at V and 0 bases at J, with 9 bases in the middle. Germline V CDR1 and CDR2: WNHNN, SYGVQD (reference sequence). CDR3 DNA: TGCGCCAGCAGTGTAGGGGGGGACCAAGAGACCCAGTACTTC. Residues: CASSVGGDQETQYF.

The V gene is TRBV6-4, the J gene TRBJ2-5, with 10 bases aligning to TRBD2. The germline V gene encodes CDR1 MRHNA and CDR2 SNTAGT. J lost 5 bases, V lost 0 bases, and 3 bases had no gene match. This CDR3 comprises 15 residues. The CDR3 here is CASSDSSGRAETQYF. DNA for the CDR3: TGTGCCAGCAGTGACTCGAGCGGGAGGGCCGAGACCCAGTACTTC.

In this sample, this clone turned up a few times. This chain links TRBV2 with TRBJ2-5; 10 nucleotides line up with TRBD2. V dropped 5 bases and J dropped 5; count of bases not matched to a gene: 11. Germline CDR1 SNHLY, CDR2 FYNNEI. CDR3 length: 16 amino acids. The CDR3 protein is CASSKNLAGGGETQYF. The CDR3 DNA sequence: TGTGCCAGCAGTAAAAATTTAGCGGGAGGAGGGGAGACCCAGTACTTC.

This chain joins TRBV27 and TRBJ2-1; tentative D call: TRBD2 (7 bases). The V and J ends lost 5 bases and 2 bases respectively, with 16 bases between them. This CDR3 is 16 amino acids long. Germline assignment: CDR1 MNHEY and CDR2 SMNVEV (reference sequence). The CDR3 region is CASSPHRGAPYNEQFF. CDR3 DNA: TGTGCCAGCAGTCCACACCGGGGGGCCCCCTACAATGAGCAGTTCTTC.

Of note for this clone: Germline and junction disagree at one end, which may indicate a read error. The genes are TRBV9 and TRBJ1-4; TRBD1 agrees at 10 bases. Looked up from germline, CDR1 is SGDLS and CDR2 is YYNGEE. This CDR3 has 18 amino acids. The DNA of the CDR3 is TGTGCCGGCAGCGTAGGGTCGACAGGGGGCCTTACTAATGAAAAACTGTTTTTT. Residues: CAGSVGSTGGLTNEKLFF.

V is TRBV5-1 and J is TRBJ2-2; TRBD2 might be the D (6 bases). This CDR3 has 13 residues. Looked up from germline, CDR1 is SGHRS and CDR2 is YFSETQ. Trimming shortened V by 4 bases and J by 6 bases, and 10 bases separated the two germline ends. Here the CDR3 reads CASSLGGPGELFF. The CDR3 DNA reads as TGCGCCAGCAGCCTCGGGGGACCCGGGGAGCTGTTTTTT.

The rearrangement joins TRBV6-1 to TRBJ2-4; 7 bases are a match to TRBD1. J lost 0 bases, V lost 7 bases, and 3 bases had no gene match. Germline CDR1 reads MNHNS; CDR2 reads SASEGT. CDR3 length: 14 residues. CDR3 region: CASKGQIAKNIQYF. DNA of the CDR3: TGTGCCAGCAAGGGACAGATAGCCAAAAACATTCAGTACTTC.

The chain joins TRBV30 to TRBJ1-5; D is undetermined. V lost 0 bases, J lost 5 bases, and 11 bases lay in between. The V gene's germline CDR1 is GTSNPN and CDR2 SVGIG (reference sequence). This CDR3 region has 14 residues. CDR3 amino acids: CAWSVRGRHQPQHF. As DNA, the CDR3 is TGTGCCTGGAGTGTACGAGGGAGGCATCAGCCCCAGCATTTT.

The gene calls are TRBV12-5 and TRBJ2-2, with a weak D call TRBD2 (7 bases). The CDR3 has 16 amino acids. Trimming pared 7 bases from V and 4 bases from J, leaving 19 bases between. Germline values: CDR1 LGHNT, CDR2 FRNRAP. In DNA, the CDR3 is TGTGCTAGTGCTCGCGGCGGGGGCCGGTTCACCGGGGAGCTGTTTTTT. Its protein product is CASARGGGRFTGELFF.

Concerning this clone: Additional DNA sequences in this sample encode the identical CDR3. Here the CDR3 DNA reads TGTGCCAGCAGCTTAGGGCGGACTGAAGCTTTCTTT. Encoded protein: CASSLGRTEAFF. V gene TRBV7-2 combines with J gene TRBJ1-1; unclear D gene. CDR1 is SGHTA and CDR2 is FQGNSA in the germline V gene. V was pared by 1 base and J by 5 bases, with 5 bases between. The CDR3 is 12 residues long.